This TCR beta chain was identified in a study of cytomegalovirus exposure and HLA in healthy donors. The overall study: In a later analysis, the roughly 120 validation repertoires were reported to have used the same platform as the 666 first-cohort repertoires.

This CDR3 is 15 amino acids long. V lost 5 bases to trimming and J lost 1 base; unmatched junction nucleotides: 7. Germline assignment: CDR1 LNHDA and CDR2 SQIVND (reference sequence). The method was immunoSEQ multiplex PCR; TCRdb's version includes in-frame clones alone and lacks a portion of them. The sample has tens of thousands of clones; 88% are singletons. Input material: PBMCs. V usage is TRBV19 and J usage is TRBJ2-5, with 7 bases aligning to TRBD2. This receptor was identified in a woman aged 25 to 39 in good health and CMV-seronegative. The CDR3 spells CASSVLGTTQETQYF. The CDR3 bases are TGTGCCAGTAGTGTCTTGGGGACTACCCAAGAGACCCAGTACTTC. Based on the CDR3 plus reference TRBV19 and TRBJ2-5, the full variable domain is DGGITQSPKYLFRKEGQNVTLSCEQNLNHDAMYWYRQDPGQGLRLIYYSQIVNDFQKGDIAEGYSVSREKKESFPLTVTSAQKNPTAFYLCASSVLGTTQETQYFGPGTRLLVL.